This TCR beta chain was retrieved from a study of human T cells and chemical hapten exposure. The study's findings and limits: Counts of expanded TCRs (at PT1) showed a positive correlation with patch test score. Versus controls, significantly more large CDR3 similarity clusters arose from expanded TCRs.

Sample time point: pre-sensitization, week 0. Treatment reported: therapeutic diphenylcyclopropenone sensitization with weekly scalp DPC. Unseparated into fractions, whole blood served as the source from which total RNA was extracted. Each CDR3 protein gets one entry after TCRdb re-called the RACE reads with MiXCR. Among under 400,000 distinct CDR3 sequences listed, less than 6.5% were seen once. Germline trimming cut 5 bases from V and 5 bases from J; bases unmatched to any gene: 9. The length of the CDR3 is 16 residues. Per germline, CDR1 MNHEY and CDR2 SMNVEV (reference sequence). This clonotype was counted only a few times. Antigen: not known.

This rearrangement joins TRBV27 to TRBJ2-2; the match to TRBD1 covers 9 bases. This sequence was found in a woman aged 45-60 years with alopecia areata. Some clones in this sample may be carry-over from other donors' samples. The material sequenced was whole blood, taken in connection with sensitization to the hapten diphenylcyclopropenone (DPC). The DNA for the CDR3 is TGTGCCAGCAGTGCCCAAACAGGGGGCGGTACCGGGGAGCTGTTTTTT. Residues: CASSAQTGGGTGELFF.